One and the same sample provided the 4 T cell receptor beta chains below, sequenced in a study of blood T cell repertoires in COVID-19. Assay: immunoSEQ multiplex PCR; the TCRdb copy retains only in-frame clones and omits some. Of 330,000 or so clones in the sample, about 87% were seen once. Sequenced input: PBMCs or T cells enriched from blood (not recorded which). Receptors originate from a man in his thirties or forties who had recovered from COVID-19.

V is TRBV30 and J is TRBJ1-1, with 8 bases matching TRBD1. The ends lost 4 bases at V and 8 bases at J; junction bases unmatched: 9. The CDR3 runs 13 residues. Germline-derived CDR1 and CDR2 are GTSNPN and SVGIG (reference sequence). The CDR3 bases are TGTGCCTGGACCCCAGGGGGCAGGGGAGAAGCTTTCTTT. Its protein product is CAWTPGGRGEAFF.

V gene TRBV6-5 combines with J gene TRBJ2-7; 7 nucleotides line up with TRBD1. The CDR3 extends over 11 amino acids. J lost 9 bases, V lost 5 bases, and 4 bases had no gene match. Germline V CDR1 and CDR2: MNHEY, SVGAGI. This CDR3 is CASSPRQGQYF. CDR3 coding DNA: TGTGCCAGCAGTCCCCGACAGGGGCAGTACTTC.

CDR3 sequence: CASTSSGVANTGELFF. The CDR3 region has the DNA TGTGCCAGCACCTCGAGCGGGGTCGCGAACACCGGGGAGCTGTTTTTT. This chain links TRBV9 with TRBJ2-2, with 7 bases lining up with TRBD2. Germline V gene lookup returns CDR1 SGDLS and CDR2 YYNGEE. The CDR3 covers 16 residues. Trimming removed 6 bases from V and 0 bases from J; junction bases left unmatched: 8.

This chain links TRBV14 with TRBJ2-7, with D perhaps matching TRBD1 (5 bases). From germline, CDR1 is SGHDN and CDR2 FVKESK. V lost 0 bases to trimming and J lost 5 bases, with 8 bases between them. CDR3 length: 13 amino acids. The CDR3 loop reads CASSQESRDEQYF. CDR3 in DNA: TGTGCCAGCAGCCAAGAAAGCAGGGACGAGCAGTACTTC.